The T cell receptor (beta chain) described here comes from a study of Graves' ophthalmopathy and Graves' hyperthyroidism. The CDR3 is made up of 14 amino acids. Germline values: CDR1 SGHRS, CDR2 YFSETQ. V was clipped by 5 bases and J by 2 bases, with 8 bases between them. The TCR beta CDR3 regions underwent amplification from RNA transcripts. RT-PCR was first run with HTBI primers, then multiplex PCR in a second round. Using its own MiXCR run on the multiplex PCR reads, TCRdb lists one record per CDR3 protein. Here the sample spans about 550,000 distinct CDR3 sequences, about 40% being singletons. This clonotype was counted many times.

Sequencing used peripheral blood or thyroid tissue (not recorded which). This receptor was identified in an adult man with Graves' hyperthyroidism. This sequence joins TRBV5-1 and TRBJ2-6; no firm D call. CDR3 in DNA: TGCGCCAGCAGAAATCTGGCTGGGGCCAACGTCCTGACTTTC. Amino acid sequence: CASRNLAGANVLTF.